A selection of T cell receptor beta chains follows, all from one sample in a study of post-analysis software for immune sequencing data. TCRdb called the PCR reads again in MiXCR, with one record for every CDR3 protein. Of 750,000 to 950,000 distinct CDR3 sequences in the sample, approximately 57% were seen once. Sequenced input: blood. The source is a girl aged 10 to 17 with multiple sclerosis. Both conserved end residues are part of each CDR3. D genes are given only for firm matches. Expanded clones get a size class; other rows say once, few or many, or leave the size out.

d_gene: NA
v_gene: TRBV20-1
abundance: NA
j_gene: TRBJ1-2
CDR3aa: CSARGRREASYGYTF
CDR3nt: TGCAGTGCTAGAGGGCGGAGGGAAGCAAGCTATGGCTACACCTTC

d_gene: NA
v_gene: TRBV28
abundance: few
j_gene: TRBJ1-4
CDR3aa: CASSLSGADPTNEKLFF
CDR3nt: TGTGCCAGCAGTTTATCGGGGGCAGACCCAACTAATGAAAAACTGTTTTTT

d_gene: NA
v_gene: TRBV29-1
abundance: NA
j_gene: TRBJ2-3
CDR3aa: CSVERSVVTDTQYF
CDR3nt: TGCAGCGTTGAACGGTCGGTCGTCACAGATACGCAGTATTTT

d_gene: NA
v_gene: TRBV7-3
abundance: NA
j_gene: TRBJ2-1
CDR3aa: CASSSRPRLGPYNEQFF
CDR3nt: TGTGCCAGCAGCTCCCGACCGCGACTAGGCCCCTACAATGAGCAGTTCTTC

d_gene: TRBD1
v_gene: TRBV5-5
abundance: NA
j_gene: TRBJ2-7
CDR3aa: CASSLLGGQATYEQYF
CDR3nt: TGTGCCAGCAGCCTACTAGGGGGACAGGCTACCTACGAGCAGTACTTC

d_gene: NA
v_gene: TRBV29-1
abundance: NA
j_gene: TRBJ1-2
CDR3aa: CSVGSDITNYGYTF
CDR3nt: TGCAGCGTTGGTTCAGATATTACTAACTATGGCTACACCTTC

d_gene: NA
v_gene: TRBV29-1
abundance: many
j_gene: TRBJ2-7
CDR3aa: CSVDERQHTPYEQYF
CDR3nt: TGCAGCGTTGATGAACGACAGCATACTCCTTACGAGCAGTACTTC

d_gene: NA
v_gene: TRBV7-9
abundance: NA
j_gene: TRBJ2-6
CDR3aa: CASSPTQTGKHGANVLTF
CDR3nt: TGTGCCAGCAGCCCTACCCAGACAGGAAAACACGGGGCCAACGTCCTGACTTTC

d_gene: NA
v_gene: TRBV5-1
abundance: NA
j_gene: TRBJ2-1
CDR3aa: CASSSVFYEQVF
CDR3nt: TGCGCCAGCAGCTCCGTTTTCTACGAGCAGGTCTTC

d_gene: TRBD2
v_gene: TRBV27
abundance: NA
j_gene: TRBJ2-1
CDR3aa: CANFSSGRLNEQFF
CDR3nt: TGTGCCAACTTTTCCAGCGGGAGACTCAATGAGCAGTTCTTC

d_gene: NA
v_gene: TRBV7-9
abundance: once
j_gene: TRBJ1-1
CDR3aa: CASSLNSGTEAFF
CDR3nt: TGTGCCAGCAGCTTGAACTCAGGAACTGAAGCTTTCTTT

d_gene: NA
v_gene: TRBV9
abundance: NA
j_gene: TRBJ2-7
CDR3aa: CASSAGGSGPYEQYF
CDR3nt: TGTGCCAGCAGCGCTGGGGGGAGCGGTCCCTACGAGCAGTACTTC

d_gene: NA
v_gene: TRBV5-1
abundance: few
j_gene: TRBJ2-3
CDR3aa: CASSLASGFTDTQYF
CDR3nt: TGCGCCAGCAGCTTGGCCAGCGGGTTCACAGATACGCAGTATTTT

d_gene: NA
v_gene: TRBV29-1
abundance: few
j_gene: TRBJ2-3
CDR3aa: CSALGHTDTQYF
CDR3nt: TGCAGCGCTCTTGGTCACACAGATACGCAGTATTTT

d_gene: TRBD2
v_gene: TRBV5-6
abundance: NA
j_gene: TRBJ2-5
CDR3aa: CASSSRGGAQVTQYF
CDR3nt: TGTGCCAGCAGCTCCCGGGGAGGGGCCCAGGTGACCCAGTACTTC

d_gene: TRBD1
v_gene: TRBV2
abundance: NA
j_gene: TRBJ2-7
CDR3aa: CASRTGQGSYEQYF
CDR3nt: TGTGCCAGCAGAACGGGACAGGGGTCCTACGAGCAGTACTTC

d_gene: NA
v_gene: TRBV5-1
abundance: NA
j_gene: TRBJ2-7
CDR3aa: CASSLYPRDLSYEQYF
CDR3nt: TGCGCCAGCAGCTTGTACCCCCGGGACCTTTCCTACGAGCAGTACTTC

d_gene: NA
v_gene: TRBV2
abundance: NA
j_gene: TRBJ2-7
CDR3aa: CASNLGTPTYEQYF
CDR3nt: TGTGCCAGCAATCTCGGGACACCTACCTACGAGCAGTACTTC

d_gene: NA
v_gene: TRBV7-2
abundance: NA
j_gene: TRBJ2-7
CDR3aa: CASSLANRASEQYF
CDR3nt: TGTGCCAGCAGCTTAGCGAACAGGGCAAGTGAGCAGTACTTC

d_gene: TRBD1
v_gene: TRBV5-1
abundance: NA
j_gene: TRBJ2-7
CDR3aa: CASSSKDRGSYEQYF
CDR3nt: TGCGCCAGCAGCTCCAAGGACAGGGGTTCGTACGAGCAGTACTTC

d_gene: NA
v_gene: TRBV7-9
abundance: NA
j_gene: TRBJ1-2
CDR3aa: CASRKSEGHYGYTF
CDR3nt: TGTGCCAGCAGAAAATCCGAGGGGCACTATGGCTACACCTTC

d_gene: NA
v_gene: TRBV5-4
abundance: NA
j_gene: TRBJ2-3
CDR3aa: CASSQPGRTRTDTQYF
CDR3nt: TGTGCCAGCAGCCAGCCGGGACGTACCAGGACAGATACGCAGTATTTT

d_gene: NA
v_gene: TRBV7-9
abundance: NA
j_gene: TRBJ1-2
CDR3aa: CASSPASGGYTF
CDR3nt: TGTGCCAGCAGCCCTGCATCTGGTGGCTACACCTTC

d_gene: TRBD1
v_gene: TRBV12-3/TRBV12-4
abundance: NA
j_gene: TRBJ2-7
CDR3aa: CASSRLQGSYEQYF
CDR3nt: TGTGCCAGCAGCCGACTACAGGGGTCGTACGAGCAGTACTTC

d_gene: NA
v_gene: TRBV6-1
abundance: NA
j_gene: TRBJ2-6
CDR3aa: CASTTGSGANVLTF
CDR3nt: TGTGCCAGCACGACAGGCTCTGGGGCCAACGTCCTGACTTTC

d_gene: NA
v_gene: TRBV11-2
abundance: NA
j_gene: TRBJ2-3
CDR3aa: CASSLPGDIGTGTQYF
CDR3nt: TGTGCCAGCAGCCTCCCCGGGGACATCGGTACCGGTACGCAGTATTTT

d_gene: TRBD2
v_gene: TRBV12-3/TRBV12-4
abundance: NA
j_gene: TRBJ2-1
CDR3aa: CASSPRASGRGEQFF
CDR3nt: TGTGCCAGCAGCCCTAGGGCTAGCGGGAGGGGTGAGCAGTTCTTC

d_gene: NA
v_gene: TRBV21-1
abundance: NA
j_gene: TRBJ1-2
CDR3aa: CASSLRWREGGDYGYTF
CDR3nt: TGTGCCAGCAGCCTAAGGTGGCGCGAGGGCGGAGACTATGGCTACACCTTC

d_gene: NA
v_gene: TRBV20-1
abundance: NA
j_gene: TRBJ2-3
CDR3aa: CSARGVIPDTQYF
CDR3nt: TGCAGTGCTAGAGGCGTCATCCCAGATACGCAGTATTTT

d_gene: NA
v_gene: TRBV7-2
abundance: NA
j_gene: TRBJ2-7
CDR3aa: CASSQISKRGYEQYF
CDR3nt: TGTGCCAGCAGCCAAATATCAAAAAGAGGCTACGAGCAGTACTTC

d_gene: TRBD1
v_gene: TRBV29-1
abundance: NA
j_gene: TRBJ2-7
CDR3aa: CGAQGQGVSYEQYF
CDR3nt: TGCGGCGCCCAGGGGCAGGGGGTCTCCTACGAGCAGTACTTC

d_gene: NA
v_gene: TRBV6-6
abundance: NA
j_gene: TRBJ2-5
CDR3aa: CASSQPVGETQYF
CDR3nt: TGTGCCAGCAGTCAGCCGGTGGGAGAGACCCAGTACTTC

d_gene: TRBD1
v_gene: TRBV2
abundance: NA
j_gene: TRBJ1-5
CDR3aa: CASLQTGEGQPQHF
CDR3nt: TGTGCCAGCCTACAGACAGGGGAGGGTCAGCCCCAGCATTTT

d_gene: TRBD2
v_gene: TRBV14
abundance: NA
j_gene: TRBJ2-1
CDR3aa: CASWTSGGSLVQFF
CDR3nt: TGTGCCAGTTGGACTAGCGGGGGATCCCTGGTTCAGTTCTTC

d_gene: NA
v_gene: TRBV6-1
abundance: NA
j_gene: TRBJ2-5
CDR3aa: CASSEAYQETQYF
CDR3nt: TGTGCCAGCAGTGAAGCATACCAAGAGACCCAGTACTTC

d_gene: TRBD2
v_gene: TRBV13
abundance: few
j_gene: TRBJ2-7
CDR3aa: CASSLQVRLAASYEQYF
CDR3nt: TGTGCCAGCAGCTTACAAGTTCGGCTAGCGGCGTCCTACGAGCAGTACTTC